These 5 T cell receptor beta chains originate from one sample sequenced in a study of T-cell reconstitution after alpha-beta-depleted transplantation in children. A TCRbeta library incorporating unique molecular identifiers was prepared. TCRdb re-analysed the PCR reads in MiXCR, keeping a single row per CDR3 protein. The sample contains around 250,000 distinct CDR3 sequences, under 9.5% of which appear only once. The sample here was PBMCs, mostly from graft donor cells, taken 180 days after TCRalphabeta/CD19-depleted stem cell transplant. The receptor set was obtained from a male patient between 5 and 17 years old who had a stem cell transplant for acute lymphoblastic leukemia, so the T cells may come from the graft donor.

This clonotype occurred many times. This chain joins TRBV5-1 and TRBJ2-1; the match to TRBD2 covers 9 bases. The V segment lost 3 bases and the J segment 0 bases; nucleotides outside the gene matches: 1. The CDR3 loop spans 15 amino acids. Germline lookup yields CDR1 SGHRS and CDR2 YFSETQ. CDR3 sequence (DNA): TGCGCCAGCAGCTCTAGCGGGGTCTCCTACAATGAGCAGTTCTTC. It specifies CASSSSGVSYNEQFF.

This clonotype was recorded at least ten times. CDR3 in amino acids: CASSLQGMGQPQHF. The CDR3, as DNA: TGTGCCAGCAGCCTACAGGGTATGGGTCAGCCCCAGCATTTT. The chain uses TRBV3-1 and TRBJ1-5; possibly TRBD1 for D (6 bases). There are 14 residues in the CDR3. Germline loops: CDR1 LGHDT, CDR2 YNNKEL (reference sequence). Trimming pared 4 bases from V and 6 bases from J, leaving 13 bases between. Full variable domain (rest looked up from reference TRBV3-1 and TRBJ1-5): DTAVSQTPKYLVTQMGNDKSIKCEQNLGHDTMYWYKQDSKKFLKIMFSYNNKELIINETVPNRFSPKSPDKAHLNLHINSLELGDSAVYFCASSLQGMGQPQHFGDGTRLSIL.

This clonotype was detected ten times or more. V gene TRBV5-6 combines with J gene TRBJ2-5; D tentatively reads TRBD1 or TRBD2 (7 bases each). Germline V CDR1 and CDR2: SGHDT, YYEEEE. V was trimmed by 4 bases and J by 5 bases, leaving 21 bases between them. This CDR3 contains 16 residues. The CDR3 DNA is TGTGCCAGCAGCCCGGGGGGACAGACAGCAAGGGAGACCCAGTACTTC. It encodes CASSPGGQTARETQYF.

At least ten counts were recorded for this clonotype. The chain uses TRBV20-1 and TRBJ1-5; 12 bases are a match to TRBD1. CDR1 and CDR2 (germline): DFQATT, SNEGSKA (reference sequence). The J segment lost 7 bases and the V segment lost 4 bases, leaving 8 bases of the junction unmatched. CDR3 length: 15 residues. CDR3: CSATTGTGGGQPQHF. CDR3 bases: TGCAGTGCTACAACCGGGACAGGGGGCGGGCAGCCCCAGCATTTT.

The chain joins TRBV5-1 to TRBJ2-3; the D gene could be TRBD1 or TRBD2 (5 bases each). V dropped 4 bases and J dropped 0 bases, with 12 bases sitting between them. Germline CDR1 and CDR2: SGHRS and YFSETQ. CDR3 length: 15 residues. CDR3 residues: CASSPRDGSTDTQYF. CDR3 bases: TGCGCCAGCAGCCCCCGGGACGGTAGCACAGATACGCAGTATTTT.